Listed here are 30 T cell receptor beta chains from one sample, sequenced in a study of cytomegalovirus exposure and HLA in healthy donors. It was with 60 Vbeta and 13 Jbeta primers that the PCR ran. The data were produced by immunoSEQ multiplex PCR, yet TCRdb's version contains in-frame clones alone and is incomplete. The sample has about 190,000 clones; around 77% are singletons. Sequenced input: PBMCs. These TCRs come from a woman between 18 and 30 years old in good health and CMV-seronegative.

There are a few counts of this clone. The CDR3 DNA sequence: TGTGCCAGCCAAATGACTAGCGGGAGGGCAATGAGGGAGCAGTACTTC. Encoded protein: CASQMTSGRAMREQYF. V and J are TRBV6-6 and TRBJ2-7, with 14 bases fitting TRBD2. The CDR3 runs to 16 residues. J lost 7 bases, V lost 8 bases, and 13 bases had no gene match. Germline-derived CDR1 and CDR2 are MNHNY and SVGAGI (reference sequence).

This rearrangement joins TRBV2 to TRBJ1-1; tentatively, D is TRBD1 (5 bases). Trimming pared 5 bases from V and 11 bases from J, leaving 21 bases between. In germline, CDR1 is SNHLY, CDR2 FYNNEI. The CDR3 is 14 amino acids. CDR3 amino acids: CASSYQGGDVGAFF. The CDR3 nucleotides are TGTGCCAGCAGTTATCAGGGAGGTGACGTTGGGGCTTTCTTT.

This clone was seen a few times. The chain joins TRBV6-4 to TRBJ1-1; D may be TRBD1 (5 bases). Per the germline V gene, CDR1 is MRHNA and CDR2 is SNTAGT. This CDR3 has 15 amino acids. V gave up 0 bases and J gave up 3 bases, with 11 bases separating them. This chain's CDR3 is CASSDSSPGDTEAFF. The CDR3, as DNA: TGTGCCAGCAGTGACTCGAGTCCGGGGGACACTGAAGCTTTCTTT.

V and J are TRBV19 and TRBJ1-5; the match to TRBD1 covers 8 bases. Looked up from germline, CDR1 is LNHDA and CDR2 is SQIVND (reference sequence). Trimming cost V 2 bases and J 7 bases; bases outside gene matches: 7. The CDR3 extends over 15 amino acids. CDR3 nucleotides: TGTGCCAGTAGTATAATGACAGGGGCTACCCAGCCCCAGCATTTT. This translates into CASSIMTGATQPQHF.

The chain uses TRBV6-1 and TRBJ1-6; D is undetermined. V was trimmed by 8 bases and J by 2 bases, leaving 7 bases between them. The CDR3 contains 13 residues. The germline V gene encodes CDR1 MNHNS and CDR2 SASEGT. The CDR3 loop reads CASLATYNSPLHF. DNA of the CDR3: TGTGCCAGCCTGGCCACCTATAATTCACCCCTCCACTTT.

The rearrangement uses TRBV9 and TRBJ1-1, with TRBD1 identical over 7 bases. From germline, CDR1 is SGDLS and CDR2 YYNGEE. J lost 4 bases, V lost 1 base, and 10 bases had no gene match. This CDR3 contains 16 residues. Here the CDR3 DNA reads TGTGCCAGCAGCGTACTAAGGGGGCAGGTTGGCACTGAAGCTTTCTTT. Amino acids: CASSVLRGQVGTEAFF.

The CDR3 DNA sequence: TGCGCCAGCAGCTTGACCGGGGGGACCCAAGAGACCCAGTACTTC. It is translated as CASSLTGGTQETQYF. The chain recombines TRBV5-1 with TRBJ2-5; 7 bases match TRBD2. In germline, CDR1 is SGHRS, CDR2 YFSETQ. V trimming: 1 base; J trimming: 1 base; junction bases outside the gene matches: 4. CDR3 size: 15 residues. The variable domain in full, completed from reference TRBV5-1 and TRBJ2-5, reads KAGVTQTPRYLIKTRGQQVTLSCSPISGHRSVSWYQQTPGQGLQFLFEYFSETQRNKGNFPGRFSGRQFSNSRSEMNVSTLELGDSALYLCASSLTGGTQETQYFGPGTRLLVL.

This clone showed up just once. J is TRBJ1-1 and V is TRBV10-1; D remains ambiguous. The CDR3 is made up of 14 amino acids. CDR1 WNHNN and CDR2 SYGVQD come from the germline V gene (reference sequence). V gave up 4 bases and J gave up 0 bases, with 9 bases separating them. The CDR3 coding sequence is TGCGCCAGCAGTGTGAGGACTGTGAACACTGAAGCTTTCTTT. Its protein is CASSVRTVNTEAFF.

The chain couples TRBV28 to TRBJ1-4; 10 bases map to TRBD1. The CDR3 is 15 amino acids. Germline values: CDR1 MDHEN, CDR2 SYDVKM. The junction had 4 bases not matched to a gene; V was cut back by 2 bases and J by 7 bases. CDR3 residues: CASSLGTGVFEKLFF. The CDR3 nucleotides read TGTGCCAGCAGTTTAGGGACAGGGGTTTTTGAAAAACTGTTTTTT.

The genes are TRBV11-2 and TRBJ2-3; 7 positions match TRBD2. Germline V gene lookup returns CDR1 SGHAT and CDR2 FQNNGV. There are 16 residues in the CDR3. The ends lost 5 bases at V and 0 bases at J; junction bases unmatched: 8. The CDR3 region is CASSGFRGGSTDTQYF. The CDR3 DNA reads TGTGCCAGCAGCGGATTCCGGGGAGGGAGCACAGATACGCAGTATTTT.

The chain joins TRBV6-1 to TRBJ1-1; no clear D. The germline CDR1 and CDR2 sequences are MNHNS and SASEGT. The CDR3 spans 19 residues. Trimming left V 2 bases short and J 5 bases short, with 27 bases between. The CDR3: CASSESRRWRVGRRTEAFF. CDR3 DNA: TGTGCCAGCAGTGAATCTAGGCGATGGAGGGTGGGAAGGAGGACTGAAGCTTTCTTT.

This clone appeared a single time. The V gene is TRBV5-1, the J gene TRBJ2-7; possibly TRBD1 for D (6 bases). The CDR3 spans 14 residues. Trimming left V 2 bases short and J 3 bases short, with 12 bases between. From germline, CDR1 is SGHRS and CDR2 YFSETQ. CDR3 nucleotide sequence: TGCGCCAGCAGCTTACAGGGTGAACTCTACGAGCAGTACTTC. It encodes CASSLQGELYEQYF.

The chain carries TRBV28 and TRBJ1-2; maybe TRBD1 (6 bases). The V gene lost 6 bases and the J gene lost 8 bases, with 22 bases spanning the gap. CDR3 length: 15 amino acids. Germline CDR1 MDHEN, CDR2 SYDVKM. CDR3 nucleotide sequence: TGTGCCAGCAGCTTCACCCGCGGGGGGGCGAGGGGCTACACCTTC. It translates to CASSFTRGGARGYTF.

The V and J genes are TRBV7-2 and TRBJ2-7; no clear D. The CDR3 is 13 residues long. The V gene lost 2 bases and the J gene lost 1 base, with 6 bases spanning the gap. Germline V lookup: CDR1 SGHTA, CDR2 FQGNSA. The CDR3 protein is CASSLLASYEQYF. CDR3 bases: TGTGCCAGCAGCTTACTGGCTTCCTACGAGCAGTACTTC.

This chain connects TRBV27 to TRBJ2-7; tentative D call: TRBD1 (5 bases). There are 15 residues in the CDR3. V lost 4 bases, J lost 3 bases, and 16 bases lay in between. Germline-derived CDR1 and CDR2 are MNHEY and SMNVEV (reference sequence). This CDR3 reads CASSWGGGQGYEQYF. The CDR3 DNA reads TGTGCCAGCAGTTGGGGTGGTGGGCAGGGCTACGAGCAGTACTTC.

The chain joins TRBV7-9 to TRBJ1-4; tentatively, D is TRBD1 (6 bases). Trimming removed 3 bases at V and 2 bases at J, with 13 bases between. The CDR3 contains 16 residues. Germline CDR1 and CDR2: SEHNR and FQNEAQ (reference sequence). The CDR3 loop reads CASSLGRGRTNEKLFF. CDR3 nucleotides: TGTGCCAGCAGCTTGGGCAGGGGCAGGACTAATGAAAAACTGTTTTTT.

The sample holds a few counts of this clone. The CDR3 DNA sequence: TGTGCCAGCAGGGTCAGGGACAGGGGATTTGAGCAGTTCTTC. It encodes CASRVRDRGFEQFF. V gene TRBV2 combines with J gene TRBJ2-1; 10 bases line up with TRBD1. This CDR3 comprises 14 residues. The germline CDR1 and CDR2 sequences are SNHLY and FYNNEI. Trimming took 6 bases from V and 9 from J; bases not matched to a gene: 8.

J is TRBJ1-2 and V is TRBV4-3; no reliable D call. V shed 4 bases and J shed 1 base, with 22 bases lying between them. Germline V lookup: CDR1 LGHNA, CDR2 YSLEER. This CDR3 region has 18 residues. In nucleotides, the CDR3 is TGCGCCAGCAGCCTCTCAGCCCCCGGGATAGGAATTAACTATGGCTACACCTTC. It encodes CASSLSAPGIGINYGYTF.

This clone was observed a single time. The V gene is TRBV25-1, the J gene TRBJ1-3; D gene uncertain. Trimming removed 3 bases from V and 4 bases from J, with 19 bases in between. This CDR3 region has 17 residues. CDR1 is MGHDK and CDR2 is SYGVNS in the germline V gene. The CDR3 sequence is CASSDPVRPPAGNTIYF. Here the CDR3 DNA reads TGTGCCAGCAGTGATCCGGTCAGGCCCCCCGCGGGAAACACCATATATTTT.

This clone was seen only once. V usage is TRBV19 and J usage is TRBJ1-4; D remains unclear. Per germline, CDR1 LNHDA and CDR2 SQIVND (reference sequence). Trimming pared 5 bases from V and 8 bases from J, leaving 12 bases between. CDR3 size: 13 residues. CDR3 DNA: TGTGCCAGTAGTTCATCGGGAAAGGAAAAACTGTTTTTT. Translation gives CASSSSGKEKLFF.

The chain joins TRBV10-3 to TRBJ2-6, with TRBD2 matching over 12 bases. CDR1 is ENHRY, CDR2 SYGVKD, per germline. The CDR3 is 16 amino acids. V was pared by 8 bases and J by 0 bases, with 2 bases of the junction left unmatched. The CDR3 DNA sequence: TGTGCCATCGGACTAGCGGGAAACTCTGGGGCCAACGTCCTGACTTTC. This gives the protein CAIGLAGNSGANVLTF.

The chain combines TRBV5-6 with TRBJ2-3, with TRBD1 matching 7 bases. Losses at the gene ends were 0 bases for V and 2 bases for J; bases not matched to a gene: 3. In germline, CDR1 is SGHDT, CDR2 YYEEEE. The CDR3 totals 15 residues. CDR3 sequence (DNA): TGTGCCAGCAGCTTGGGGGACAGATTCACAGATACGCAGTATTTT. It specifies CASSLGDRFTDTQYF.

This clone was counted a few times. This chain connects TRBV4-2 to TRBJ2-7; 7 bases line up with TRBD2. Trimming took 4 bases from V and 2 from J; bases not matched to a gene: 11. The CDR3 has 16 residues. Per germline, CDR1 LGHNA and CDR2 YNFKEQ. This chain's CDR3 is CASSPEGLSGAYEQYF. In DNA form, the CDR3 reads TGTGCCAGCAGCCCAGAGGGACTAAGCGGAGCCTACGAGCAGTACTTC.

The J gene is TRBJ2-1, the V gene TRBV10-2; 11 nucleotides agree with TRBD2. The CDR3 consists of 17 residues. CDR1 is WSHSY, CDR2 SAAADI, per germline. V lost 0 bases and J lost 10; bases outside the gene matches: 11. The CDR3 protein is CASSESTSGSSGVEQFF. CDR3 coding DNA: TGCGCCAGCAGTGAGTCCACTAGCGGGAGTAGCGGGGTAGAGCAGTTCTTC.

The V gene is TRBV9, the J gene TRBJ1-1; D ambiguous. Germline CDR1 SGDLS, CDR2 YYNGEE. The CDR3 consists of 13 residues. Trimming removed 6 bases at V and 1 base at J, with 10 bases between. As DNA, the CDR3 is TGTGCCAGCATGCCGACGGGGAACACTGAAGCTTTCTTT. It specifies CASMPTGNTEAFF. The variable domain in full, completed from reference TRBV9 and TRBJ1-1, reads DSGVTQTPKHLITATGQRVTLRCSPRSGDLSVYWYQQSLDQGLQFLIQYYNGEERAKGNILERFSAQQFPDLHSELNLSSLELGDSALYFCASMPTGNTEAFFGQGTRLTVV.

V usage is TRBV4-1 and J usage is TRBJ2-1, with D perhaps matching TRBD1 (7 bases). The CDR3 is 16 residues long. V gave up 1 base and J gave up 8 bases, with 18 bases separating them. Germline CDR1 is MGHRA and CDR2 is YSYEKL. CDR3 DNA sequence: TGCGCCAGCAGCCAAGTCCGGCAGGGGGGTAAGGATGAGCAGTTCTTC. This gives the protein CASSQVRQGGKDEQFF.

This clone was seen once. The chain uses TRBV30 and TRBJ1-4, with TRBD1 identical over 7 bases. Per germline, CDR1 GTSNPN and CDR2 SVGIG (reference sequence). V shed 0 bases and J 4 bases; nucleotides not matched to a gene: 5. This CDR3 has 15 residues. CDR3 sequence: CAWSVPGQNNEKLFF. CDR3 nucleotides: TGTGCCTGGAGTGTACCGGGACAGAATAATGAAAAACTGTTTTTT. The whole variable domain, remainder taken from reference TRBV30 and TRBJ1-4, is SQTIHQWPATLVQPVGSPLSLECTVEGTSNPNLYWYRQAAGRGLQLLFYSVGIGQISSEVPQNLSASRPQDRQFILSSKKLLLSDSGFYLCAWSVPGQNNEKLFFGSGTQLSVL.

This clone occurred a few times. The chain combines TRBV7-9 with TRBJ2-1; 8 bases line up with TRBD2. This CDR3 has 16 residues. Germline trimming cut 5 bases from V and 3 bases from J; bases unmatched to any gene: 9. From germline, CDR1 is SEHNR and CDR2 FQNEAQ (reference sequence). The DNA for the CDR3 is TGTGCCAGCAGCCCAAAAAGCGGGAGCCACTACAATGAGCAGTTCTTC. Translated: CASSPKSGSHYNEQFF.

This chain links TRBV7-2 with TRBJ2-5, with 10 bases aligning to TRBD2. Per the germline V gene, CDR1 is SGHTA and CDR2 is FQGNSA. The CDR3 covers 15 residues. The J segment lost 7 bases and the V segment lost 5 bases, leaving 10 bases of the junction unmatched. This CDR3 reads CASSGKGLAMGTQYF. In DNA form, the CDR3 reads TGTGCCAGCAGCGGGAAGGGACTAGCGATGGGGACCCAGTACTTC.

The chain recombines TRBV4-2 with TRBJ2-5; D might be TRBD2 (5 bases). The ends were cut back, 2 bases at V and 1 base at J, with 17 bases in the middle. CDR1 is LGHNA and CDR2 is YNFKEQ in the germline V gene. The CDR3 length is 17 residues. CDR3 nucleotide sequence: TGTGCCAGCAGCCAAAGTCTTTTGACGGCGGGCCAAGAGACCCAGTACTTC. This encodes CASSQSLLTAGQETQYF.